This T cell receptor beta chain was obtained from a study of cytomegalovirus exposure and HLA in healthy donors. This PCR relied on a set of 60 Vbeta primers and 13 Jbeta primers. Clones were sequenced by immunoSEQ multiplex PCR, and TCRdb holds only the in-frame ones, with some missing. The table includes some 100,000 clones, over 60% detected once. This clone was found a few times. The CDR3 contains 14 residues. V shed 3 bases and J shed 0 bases, with 9 bases lying between them. Germline V gene data show CDR1 as GTSNPN and CDR2 as SVGIG (reference sequence). Sample: PBMCs. The V call is TRBV30, the J call TRBJ1-3; TRBD1 is a possible D gene (6 bases). The receptor comes from a woman in her thirties or forties in good health and CMV-seropositive. The CDR3 sequence: CAWRQGSSGNTIYF. CDR3 DNA: TGTGCCTGGAGGCAGGGGTCCTCTGGAAACACCATATATTTT.